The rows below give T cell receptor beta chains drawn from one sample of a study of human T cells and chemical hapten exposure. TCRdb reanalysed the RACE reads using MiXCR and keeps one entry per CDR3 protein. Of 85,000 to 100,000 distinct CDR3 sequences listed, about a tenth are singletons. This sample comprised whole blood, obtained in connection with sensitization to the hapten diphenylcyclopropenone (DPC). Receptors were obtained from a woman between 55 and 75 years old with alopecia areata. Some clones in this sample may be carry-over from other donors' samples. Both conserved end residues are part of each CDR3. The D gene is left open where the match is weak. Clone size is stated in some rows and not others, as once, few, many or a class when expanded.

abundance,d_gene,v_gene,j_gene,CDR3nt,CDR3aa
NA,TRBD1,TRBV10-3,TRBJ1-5,TGTGCCATCAGTGAGTGGGGTCAGGGGGCTGTTGGAAATCAGCCCCAGCATTTT,CAISEWGQGAVGNQPQHF
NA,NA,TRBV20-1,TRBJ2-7,TGCAGTGCTGGCAGGTCGTACCCCCCCTACGAGCAGTACTTC,CSAGRSYPPYEQYF
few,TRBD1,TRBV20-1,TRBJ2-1,TGCAGTGCTAGGTCACCGGGACAGGGCCTTGTGGAGCAGTTCTTC,CSARSPGQGLVEQFF
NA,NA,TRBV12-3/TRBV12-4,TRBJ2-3,TGTGCCAGCAGCCGGGTTCCGGATACGCAGTATTTT,CASSRVPDTQYF
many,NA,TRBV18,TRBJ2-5,TGTGCCAGCTCACCAAAGACAGGACAAGAGACCCAGTACTTC,CASSPKTGQETQYF
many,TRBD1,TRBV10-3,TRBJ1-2,TGTGCCATCAATCCAGGACAGGGGCCTTCTAACTATGGCTACACCTTC,CAINPGQGPSNYGYTF
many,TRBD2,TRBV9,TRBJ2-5,TGTGCCAGCAGCGTAATGGCGGGGGGGCCGGAGACCCAGTACTTC,CASSVMAGGPETQYF
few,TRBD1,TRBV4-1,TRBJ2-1,TGCGCCACCTCGGGACAGGGTCGCTATGAGCAGTTCTTC,CATSGQGRYEQFF
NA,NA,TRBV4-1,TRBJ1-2,TGCGCCAGCAGCCAAGACGTAACAAGGGGGGGTCGGTATGGCTACACCTTC,CASSQDVTRGGRYGYTF
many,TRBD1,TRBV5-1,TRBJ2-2,TGCGCCAGCAGCTCCGAGGGGGCTCTAAACACCGGGGAGCTGTTTTTT,CASSSEGALNTGELFF
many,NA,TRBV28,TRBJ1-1,TGTGCCAGCAGCCAATGGGGGCTGAGGACTGAAGCTTTCTTT,CASSQWGLRTEAFF
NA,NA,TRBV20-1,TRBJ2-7,TGCAGTGCAGCAGGAGACTACGAGCAGTACTTC,CSAAGDYEQYF
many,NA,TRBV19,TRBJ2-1,TGTGCCAGTAGTATGCGAAATGAGCAGTTCTTC,CASSMRNEQFF
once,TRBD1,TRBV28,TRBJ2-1,TGTGCCAGCAGTTCGGCAGGGGGCGGCGGTACCGTCTCCTACAATGAGCAGTTCTTC,CASSSAGGGGTVSYNEQFF
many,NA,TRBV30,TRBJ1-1,TGTGCCTGGGGATCGTGGCACGCTTTCTTT,CAWGSWHAFF
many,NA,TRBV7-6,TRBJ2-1,TGTGCCAGCAGCCCGCCGGAGGGGCCATTCGGCGGTGAGCAGTTCTTC,CASSPPEGPFGGEQFF
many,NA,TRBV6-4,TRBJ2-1,TGTGCCAGCAGTGGGGTCGACAGGACGGAGCAGTTCTTC,CASSGVDRTEQFF
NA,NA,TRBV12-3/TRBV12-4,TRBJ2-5,TGTGCCAGCAGTCCGCGGACGGACCAAGAGACCCAGTACTTC,CASSPRTDQETQYF
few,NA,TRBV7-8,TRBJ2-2,TGTGCCAGCAGCTTAAACCCCTCCAGGGTTTCCGGGGAGCTGTTTTTT,CASSLNPSRVSGELFF
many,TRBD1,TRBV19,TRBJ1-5,TGTGCCAGTAGCCAACAGGGGGCTTCGGGCAATCAGCCCCAGCATTTT,CASSQQGASGNQPQHF
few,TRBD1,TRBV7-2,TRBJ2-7,TGTGCCAGCAGCCAGAGGACAGGCTACTACGAGCAGTACTTC,CASSQRTGYYEQYF
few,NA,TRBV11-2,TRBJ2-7,TGTGCCAGCAGCTTAGGCCCAGACAGCTCCTACGAGCAGTACTTC,CASSLGPDSSYEQYF
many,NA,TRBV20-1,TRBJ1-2,TGCAGTGCTAGAGATGCCCGGGGTCTCTATGGCTACACCTTC,CSARDARGLYGYTF
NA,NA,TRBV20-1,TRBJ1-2,TGCAGTGCTAGAGATCGGGAGAACTATGGCTACACCTTC,CSARDRENYGYTF
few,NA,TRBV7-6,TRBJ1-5,TGTGCCAGCAGCTTAGCGTATGGGGGAGCGAGCAATCAGCCCCAGCATTTT,CASSLAYGGASNQPQHF
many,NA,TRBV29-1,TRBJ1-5,TGCAGCGTGGCAGGGGAGGCCCATCAGCCCCAGCATTTT,CSVAGEAHQPQHF
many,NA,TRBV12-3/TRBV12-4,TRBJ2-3,TGTGCCAGCAGTTTCGGGGAGCGCCCCGCGCAGTATTTT,CASSFGERPAQYF
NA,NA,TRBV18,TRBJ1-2,TGTGCCAGCTCACCACCGACACCTAACTATGGCTACACCTTC,CASSPPTPNYGYTF
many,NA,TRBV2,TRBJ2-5,TGTGCCAGCATGGCCGCGAATTTGGGGGCCCAAGAGACCCAGTACTTC,CASMAANLGAQETQYF
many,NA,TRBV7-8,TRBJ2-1,TGTGCCAGCAGTCCTCCCAGATTCGGGGACAATGAGCAGTTCTTC,CASSPPRFGDNEQFF
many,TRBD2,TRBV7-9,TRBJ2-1,TGTGCCAGCCGTCACGCGGGGGGGCCAGGCAATGAGCAGTTCTTC,CASRHAGGPGNEQFF
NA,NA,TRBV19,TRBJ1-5,TGTGCCAGTAGTATGGGGGTCTTCAATCAGCCCCAGCATTTT,CASSMGVFNQPQHF
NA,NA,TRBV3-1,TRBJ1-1,TGTGCCAGCAGGGGGGCGGGTGAGGGCACTGAAGCTTTCTTT,CASRGAGEGTEAFF
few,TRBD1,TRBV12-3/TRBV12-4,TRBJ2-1,TGTGCCAGCAGTTGGGGACAGGGAGGCTCCTACAATGAGCAGTTCTTC,CASSWGQGGSYNEQFF
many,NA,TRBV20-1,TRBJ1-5,TGCAGTGCTAGTTCGGGACACGGGCAACGGCCCCAGCATTTT,CSASSGHGQRPQHF
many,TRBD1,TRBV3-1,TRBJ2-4,TGTGCCAGCAGCCACTCTACAGGGGAGTACATTCAGTACTTC,CASSHSTGEYIQYF
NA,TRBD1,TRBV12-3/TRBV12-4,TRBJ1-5,TGTGCCAGCAGACAAAACAGGGGCGGTAATCAGCCCCAGCATTTT,CASRQNRGGNQPQHF
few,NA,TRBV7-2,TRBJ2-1,TGTGCCAGCAGCTTATCAACCCTAAGCGGTGAGCAGTTCTTC,CASSLSTLSGEQFF
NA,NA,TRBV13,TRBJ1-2,TGTGCCGGCAGCTTACCGGAAGAGGGGGTGAACTATGGCTACACCTTC,CAGSLPEEGVNYGYTF
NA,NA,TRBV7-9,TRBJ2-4,TGTGCCAGCAGCCCGCGGGACACAGAAAACATTCAGTACTTC,CASSPRDTENIQYF
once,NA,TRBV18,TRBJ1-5,TGTGCCAGCTCACCACTGGGGGGTCAGCCCCAGCATTTT,CASSPLGGQPQHF
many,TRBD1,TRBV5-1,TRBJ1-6,TGCGCCAGCAGCTTGGTTGACAGGGGGAACAATTCACCCCTCCACTTT,CASSLVDRGNNSPLHF
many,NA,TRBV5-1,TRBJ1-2,TGCGCCAGCAGCCTACTCACGAACAGGGAGACAGGTTTGATCTATGGCTACACCTTC,CASSLLTNRETGLIYGYTF
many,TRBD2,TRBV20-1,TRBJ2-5,TGCAGTGCTAGAGCCCTACTAGCGGGGGAGCAAGAGACCCAGTACTTC,CSARALLAGEQETQYF
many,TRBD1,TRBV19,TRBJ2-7,TGTGCCAGTAGTATGGGGACAGGGCCCTACGAGCAGTACTTC,CASSMGTGPYEQYF
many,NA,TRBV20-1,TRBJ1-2,TGCAGTGCTAGGGACAGCGGAGGATGGAGCTACACCTTC,CSARDSGGWSYTF
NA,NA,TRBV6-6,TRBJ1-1,TGTGCCAGCAGTTACGCGGGGTGCAACACTGAAGCTTTCTTT,CASSYAGCNTEAFF
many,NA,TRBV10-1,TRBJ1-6,TGCGCCAGCAGTCCGGGGTCGGATAATTCACCCCTCCACTTT,CASSPGSDNSPLHF
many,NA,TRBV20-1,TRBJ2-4,TGCAGTGCTAGAGTGGCCAGGGTCGGAAACATTCAGTACTTC,CSARVARVGNIQYF
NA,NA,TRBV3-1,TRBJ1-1,TGTGCCAGCAGCCAAATCCCGGAACAGAGGGGAATTGGAGCTTTCTTT,CASSQIPEQRGIGAFF
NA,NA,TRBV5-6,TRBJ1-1,TGTGCCAGCAGCTTATATGGGTCGAACACTGAAGCTTTCTTT,CASSLYGSNTEAFF
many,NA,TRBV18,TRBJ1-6,TGTGCCAGCTCGTTGACAGGTCTAGAATCACCCCTCCACTTT,CASSLTGLESPLHF
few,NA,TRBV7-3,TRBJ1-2,TGTGCCAGCAGACCGACAGGATTTAGTGGCTACACCTTC,CASRPTGFSGYTF
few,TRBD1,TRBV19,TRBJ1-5,TGTGCCACTAGAGGCCTTGAGGCTGAGGGCAGGGGGCTCGATCAGCCCCAGCATTTT,CATRGLEAEGRGLDQPQHF
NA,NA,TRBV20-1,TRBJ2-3,TGCAGTGCTAGACAGCCTAGACTTCAAGATACGCAGTATTTT,CSARQPRLQDTQYF
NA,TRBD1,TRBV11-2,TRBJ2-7,TGTGCCAGCAGTTCAAGGTCGGCCAGGGGGCAAATCGAGCAGTACTTC,CASSSRSARGQIEQYF
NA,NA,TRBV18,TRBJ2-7,TGTGCCAGCTCACCCGGTCCCGAGCAGTACTTC,CASSPGPEQYF
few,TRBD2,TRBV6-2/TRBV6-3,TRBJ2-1,TGTGCCTCCCAGGCCAGCGGGGGTAGCGGAAATGAGCAGTTCTTC,CASQASGGSGNEQFF
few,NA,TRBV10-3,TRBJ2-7,TGTGCCACCACCTTTAGACTCCGGACCTACGAGCAGTACTTC,CATTFRLRTYEQYF
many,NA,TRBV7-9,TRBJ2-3,TGTGCCAGCAGCTTCCGGGGGCCCCACACAGATACGCAGTATTTT,CASSFRGPHTDTQYF